Listed below are T cell receptor beta chains from one sample, sequenced in a study of vaccination and CD4 T cells after COVID-19. TCRdb re-derived calls from the PCR reads in MiXCR, one entry per CDR3 protein. Of roughly 16,000 distinct CDR3 sequences in the sample, less than 30% were seen once. These receptors' antigens are unknown. The sample consisted of cultured CD4+ T cells from blood. These receptors were obtained from a human donor with COVID-19. The CDR3 runs from the conserved cysteine through the conserved F or W. D genes are given only for firm matches. The size of a clone is reported for some rows only, either as once, few or many, or as a class for expanded clones.

D gene	V gene	clone size	J gene	CDR3 DNA	CDR3 protein
-	TRBV20-1	few	TRBJ1-1	TGCAGTGCTCCAACGTTTAAGGGAGGCACTGAAGCTTTCTTT	CSAPTFKGGTEAFF
TRBD1	TRBV11-3	few	TRBJ1-1	TGTGCCAGCAGCCCCGGGACAGGGGACGTCGCTTTCTTT	CASSPGTGDVAFF
TRBD1	TRBV9	-	TRBJ1-3	TGTGCCAGCAGCGTAGAAGACAGGGTCCGGACTGGAAACACCATATATTTT	CASSVEDRVRTGNTIYF
TRBD1	TRBV20-1	few	TRBJ2-7	TGCAGTGCTAGCGGAATAAGGGGGCCAGGGACCTACGAGCAGTACTTC	CSASGIRGPGTYEQYF
TRBD1	TRBV11-3	few	TRBJ2-3	TGTGCCAGCAGCTTGGACAGGCTTCAGGTGGATACGCAGTATTTT	CASSLDRLQVDTQYF
-	TRBV7-2	-	TRBJ2-7	TGTGCCAGCAGCTCAAGAGTAGGGGCCTACGAGCAGTACTTC	CASSSRVGAYEQYF
TRBD2	TRBV7-9	few	TRBJ2-7	TGTGCCAGCAGCTTAGGTAGCGGGGGGGTATACGAGCAGTACTTC	CASSLGSGGVYEQYF
TRBD1	TRBV7-6	few	TRBJ2-7	TGTGCCAGCAGCTTAGGTGGACAGGGGTCCTACGAGCAGTACTTC	CASSLGGQGSYEQYF
-	TRBV20-1	few	TRBJ1-2	TGCAGTGCTAGACCGCGGGTCTTGAACTATGGCTACACCTTC	CSARPRVLNYGYTF
-	TRBV6-1	few	TRBJ2-7	TGTGCCAGCAGTGCCCTCCGACAAGGGGTCTACTACGAGCAGTACTTC	CASSALRQGVYYEQYF
-	TRBV6-5	few	TRBJ1-6	TGTGCCAGCAGTTACAGCCGGGATGATTCACCCCTCCACTTT	CASSYSRDDSPLHF
-	TRBV18	-	TRBJ1-2	TGTGCCAGCTCACCTCAGGGAAACTATGGCTACACCTTC	CASSPQGNYGYTF
TRBD1	TRBV2	few	TRBJ2-7	TGTGCCAGCAGCCAGGGACAGGTCTACTACGAGCAGTACTTC	CASSQGQVYYEQYF
-	TRBV20-1	few	TRBJ2-2	TGCAGTGCTCCTACATTGAACACCGGGGAGCTGTTTTTT	CSAPTLNTGELFF
-	TRBV6-5	-	TRBJ2-7	TGTGCCAGCAGTTACACCGACCCTCGTCTGGCCTGGGCACCGTACGAGCAGTACTTC	CASSYTDPRLAWAPYEQYF
-	TRBV27	-	TRBJ1-6	TGTGCCAGCAGTTATGTAATCCGCTATAATTCACCCCTCCACTTT	CASSYVIRYNSPLHF
-	TRBV7-9	-	TRBJ2-5	TGTGCCAGCAGCCCACCCTACAGGGTTGGAGGGACCCAGTACTTC	CASSPPYRVGGTQYF
TRBD1	TRBV24-1	few	TRBJ2-2	TGTGCCACCCGGGGACAGGGGAGCACCGGGGAGCTGTTTTTT	CATRGQGSTGELFF
-	TRBV2	few	TRBJ2-3	TGTGCCAGCACCCGCGACTTCTATACGCAGTATTTT	CASTRDFYTQYF
-	TRBV5-4	few	TRBJ1-6	TGTGCCAGCAGCTTGGGGGGGGGCGATTCACCCCTCCACTTT	CASSLGGGDSPLHF
-	TRBV5-6	-	TRBJ2-5	TGTGCCAGCAGCTTGACTTCTGAGACCCAGTACTTC	CASSLTSETQYF
TRBD2	TRBV12-5	-	TRBJ2-2	TGTGCTAGTGGTTCCCCTAGGCTAGCGGGTGCCGGGGAGCTGTTTTTT	CASGSPRLAGAGELFF
-	TRBV4-2	-	TRBJ1-3	TGTGCCAGCAGCCAAGACGGCAGAGCAGGTTTGCTCTCTGGAAACACCATATATTTT	CASSQDGRAGLLSGNTIYF
TRBD1	TRBV6-2/TRBV6-3	-	TRBJ1-2	TGTGCCAGCAGTTACTACGGGACAGGGTATGGCTACACCTTC	CASSYYGTGYGYTF
-	TRBV20-1	-	TRBJ2-2	TGCAGTGCTAGGGGGGACACCGGGGAGCTGTTTTTT	CSARGDTGELFF
TRBD1	TRBV19	-	TRBJ1-2	TGTGCCAGTAGTATCCCTAGCAGGGGGGACTATGGCTACACCTTC	CASSIPSRGDYGYTF
-	TRBV30	-	TRBJ2-5	TGTGCCTGGAGGCCAGGGGTTTTTCTTGAGACCCAGTACTTC	CAWRPGVFLETQYF
TRBD2	TRBV10-1	few	TRBJ2-3	TGCGCCAGCAGTGATTACCTAGCGGGGGGCACAGATACGCAGTATTTT	CASSDYLAGGTDTQYF
-	TRBV11-2	-	TRBJ1-3	TGTGCCAGCAGCTTAACGGCAGCCTCTGGAAACACCATATATTTT	CASSLTAASGNTIYF
-	TRBV9	-	TRBJ1-5	TGTGCCAGCAGCTCTCGAGGGCCCCAGCATTTT	CASSSRGPQHF
TRBD2	TRBV14	-	TRBJ2-5	TGTGCCAGCAGCCAAGATTCTAGCGGGATATCAAAGACCCAGTACTTC	CASSQDSSGISKTQYF
TRBD1	TRBV12-3/TRBV12-4	-	TRBJ1-5	TGTGCCAGCACCGCCGGGACAGGGGCCGGGCAGCCCCAGCATTTT	CASTAGTGAGQPQHF
-	TRBV20-1	few	TRBJ2-5	TGCAGTGCTAGTATTTTGGCTTCTACGTACCAAGAGACCCAGTACTTC	CSASILASTYQETQYF
-	TRBV5-4	-	TRBJ2-7	TGTGCCAGCAGCTTGGGACAGGAGACTGGGGAGCAGTACTTC	CASSLGQETGEQYF
-	TRBV7-2	few	TRBJ1-5	TGTGCCAGCAGCCCGTATAATCAGCCCCAGCATTTT	CASSPYNQPQHF
-	TRBV27	-	TRBJ2-7	TGTGCCAGCAGTTTATATGGTTCGGGGGAGCAGTACTTC	CASSLYGSGEQYF
-	TRBV12-3/TRBV12-4	-	TRBJ1-1	TGTGCCAGTAGCACTTCGACAGGTTCCACTGAAGCTTTTTTT	CASSTSTGSTEAFF
TRBD2	TRBV27	few	TRBJ2-7	TGTGCCAGCAGTCGACGGACTAGCGGGGGCCGGGGTCGTTACGAGCAGTACTTC	CASSRRTSGGRGRYEQYF
-	TRBV6-2/TRBV6-3	few	TRBJ1-4	TGTGCCAGCAGTTACGGGAAGGGAGTTGAAAAACTGTTTTTT	CASSYGKGVEKLFF
-	TRBV10-3	few	TRBJ1-3	TGTGCCATCAGTGAGATGGGCACTGGAAACACCATATATTTT	CAISEMGTGNTIYF
TRBD1	TRBV6-1	few	TRBJ1-6	TGTGCCAGCACTAAACGCACACAGGGGGCGCTTAATTCACCCCTCCACTTT	CASTKRTQGALNSPLHF
TRBD1	TRBV5-1	-	TRBJ1-2	TGCGCCAGCAGCCTGACAGGGGAGGGGGGCTACACCTTC	CASSLTGEGGYTF
-	TRBV5-5	few	TRBJ1-2	TGTGCCAGCAGCTCCTGGCAGGCGTCCAACTATGGCTACACCTTC	CASSSWQASNYGYTF
-	TRBV20-1	few	TRBJ1-4	TGCAGTGCTACGACGTTCACTTCAACTAATGAAAAACTGTTTTTT	CSATTFTSTNEKLFF
TRBD1	TRBV11-2	few	TRBJ2-2	TGTGCCAGCAGACCACCGGGACAGGCGGCCACCGGGGAGCTGTTTTTT	CASRPPGQAATGELFF
-	TRBV7-2	few	TRBJ2-7	TGTGCCAGCAGCTTAGATCGGGGGACCGCCTACGAGCAGTACTTC	CASSLDRGTAYEQYF
TRBD1	TRBV5-1	few	TRBJ2-5	TGCGCCAGCAGCTTGCAGGGACAGACCCAAGAGACCCAGTACTTC	CASSLQGQTQETQYF
-	TRBV9	once	TRBJ2-5	TGTGCCAGCAGCGTAGGTTCCCGCCGGTCCCAAGAGACCCAGTACTTC	CASSVGSRRSQETQYF
-	TRBV10-3	-	TRBJ1-2	TGTGCCATCAGTGAGACAGGCGACTATGGCTACACCTTC	CAISETGDYGYTF
TRBD1	TRBV6-1	few	TRBJ1-6	TGTGCCAGCAGTGGGCGGACAGGGGGAACGATCTATAATTCACCCCTCCACTTT	CASSGRTGGTIYNSPLHF